The rows below give T cell receptor beta chains drawn from one sample of a study of PD-1 blockade in classical Hodgkin lymphoma. Generated by immunoSEQ multiplex PCR, the TCRdb table keeps only in-frame clones and is missing some. Found here are about 90,000 clones, 85% to 90% of them singletons; the top ten hold roughly a tenth. The sample in question was peripheral blood mononuclear cells (PBMCs), obtained before the second cycle of nivolumab. The receptor source for this set is a human donor with classical Hodgkin lymphoma. Both conserved end residues are part of each CDR3. D genes are given only for firm matches. Only some rows state a clone size, as once, few, many or a class for expanded clones.

j_call d_call clone_size v_call cdr3_nt cdr3_aa
TRBJ1-1 . . TRBV4-1 TGCGCCAGCAGCTCCCCCCCCAGGGAAGTGGGAGCTTTCTTT CASSSPPREVGAFF
TRBJ2-2 . . TRBV5-4 TGTGCCAGCAGCCAAGTACAGGGAGCCACCGGGGAGCTGTTTTTT CASSQVQGATGELFF
TRBJ2-2 TRBD1 . TRBV4-1 TGCGCCAGCAGCCAGAGCGGCGGACAGGTTGGGTCGGAGGAGCTGTTTTTT CASSQSGGQVGSEELFF
TRBJ2-7 . . TRBV9 TGTGCCAGCAGCGGGGATTTATCCTACGAGCAGTACTTC CASSGDLSYEQYF
TRBJ2-3 TRBD2 . TRBV5-1 TGCGCCAGCAGGGGGGGACTAGCGCCCGGAGATACGCAGTATTTT CASRGGLAPGDTQYF
TRBJ2-7 TRBD1 . TRBV14 TGTGCCAGCAGCCAAGATAGATGGGACAGGGGCGTCGAGCAGTACTTC CASSQDRWDRGVEQYF
TRBJ1-1 . few TRBV27 TGTGCCAGCATGGGACGGATGAACACTGAAGCTTTCTTT CASMGRMNTEAFF
TRBJ2-1 . . TRBV5-1 TGCGCCAGCAGCGGGACTTACAATGAGCAGTTCTTC CASSGTYNEQFF
TRBJ2-3 TRBD2 . TRBV4-1 TGCGCCAGCAGCCGCAGTATAGCGGGGGGGGACGACCCGTATTTT CASSRSIAGGDDPYF
TRBJ1-1 . . TRBV6-1 TGTGCCAGCAGTCCCCGGGGGGGACTCACTGAAGCTTTCTTT CASSPRGGLTEAFF
TRBJ1-1 . . TRBV4-1 TGCGCCAGCAGCCAAGATCCGACAGTTGAAGCTTTCTTT CASSQDPTVEAFF
TRBJ1-2 . few TRBV5-4 TGTGCCAGCAGCTCGGGGGAGGGGAGCGGCTATGGCTACACCTTC CASSSGEGSGYGYTF
TRBJ2-3 . . TRBV28 TGTGCCAGCATAGGATTAGATACGCAGTATTTT CASIGLDTQYF
TRBJ1-4 TRBD1 . TRBV5-1 TGCGCCAGCAGCTCCGGACAGGGAACTAATGAAAAACTGTTTTTT CASSSGQGTNEKLFF
TRBJ2-1 . . TRBV5-1 TGCGCCAGCAGCCTGAATGGGGATGAGCAGTTCTTC CASSLNGDEQFF
TRBJ2-7 . . TRBV7-2 TGTGCCAGCAGCTTGAACAGGATCTACGAGCAGTACTTC CASSLNRIYEQYF
TRBJ1-5 . . TRBV21-1 TGTGCCAGCAGCAAACTCGTAAGACGGTACAATCAGCCCCAGCATTTT CASSKLVRRYNQPQHF
TRBJ2-7 TRBD2 . TRBV19 TGTGCCAGTAGTAGTGCGCTCGGGAGGGTTCGGCCCTACGAGCAGTACTTC CASSSALGRVRPYEQYF
TRBJ2-4 . . TRBV7-2 TGTGCCAGCAGCTCAGGGACACTGGCGGGACTGACCAAAAACATTCAGTACTTC CASSSGTLAGLTKNIQYF
TRBJ1-5 . few TRBV6-1 TGTGCCAGCAGTGGGGATTCAGGGGTTAATCAGCCCCAGCATTTT CASSGDSGVNQPQHF
TRBJ1-2 . . TRBV5-6 TGTGCCAGCAGCTTGGGGGTGGCAGGGTTCACTGTCGACTATGGCTACACCTTC CASSLGVAGFTVDYGYTF
TRBJ2-7 . many TRBV7-9 TGTGCCAGCAGCCTCCCAGGGCACAGGAGCTCCTACGAGCAGTACTTC CASSLPGHRSSYEQYF
TRBJ2-1 . once TRBV5-5 TGTGCCAGCAGCAAGGGGCTATACAATGAGCAGTTCTTC CASSKGLYNEQFF
TRBJ2-3 . . TRBV18 TGTGCCAGCTCACCGGTAAGAGGAGCGGGCACAGATACGCAGTATTTT CASSPVRGAGTDTQYF
TRBJ1-2 . few TRBV7-9 TGTGCCAGCAGCATGACAGGCTCTCCCCGCTACACCTTC CASSMTGSPRYTF
TRBJ2-1 . . TRBV7-8 TGTGCCAGCGGGACTGCCGGGAGCTCCTACAATGAGCAGTTCTTC CASGTAGSSYNEQFF
TRBJ1-1 . . TRBV4-1 TGCGCCAGCAGCCAAGCCACAGGATTTACTGAAGCTTTCTTT CASSQATGFTEAFF